This entry lists 8 T cell receptor beta chains sequenced from one sample in a study of T cell responses to AZD1222 COVID-19 vaccine. The assay was immunoSEQ multiplex PCR, and TCRdb's table has in-frame clones only and misses some. This table has some 80,000 clones, roughly 80% appearing once. The starting material was peripheral blood, obtained 28 days after the second dose of the MenACWY control vaccine. All receptors come from an adult who received the MenACWY meningococcal vaccine as a control.

The rearrangement joins TRBV5-4 to TRBJ2-3; TRBD1 is a possible D gene (5 bases). CDR1 and CDR2 (germline): SGHNT, YYREEE (reference sequence). V shed 0 bases and J shed 3 bases, with 11 bases lying between them. The CDR3 sequence is 15 residues long. The CDR3 sequence: CASSLGQGGTDTQYF. CDR3 DNA: TGTGCCAGCAGCTTGGGGCAGGGTGGGACAGATACGCAGTATTTT.

This clone was observed a handful of times. This rearrangement joins TRBV4-3 to TRBJ1-1; D ambiguous. The CDR3 length is 15 residues. Germline-derived CDR1 and CDR2 are LGHNA and YSLEER. Trimming pared 1 base from V and 4 bases from J, leaving 13 bases between. The CDR3 sequence: CASSQGYGGRTEAFF. The DNA for the CDR3 is TGCGCCAGCAGCCAAGGGTATGGCGGGCGCACTGAAGCTTTCTTT.

The V call is TRBV12-3 or TRBV12-4, the J call TRBJ1-4; no firm D call. The CDR3 has 12 residues. V lost 3 bases to trimming and J lost 12 bases, with 11 bases between them. The CDR3 here is CASSFNREELFF. CDR3 coding DNA: TGTGCCAGCAGTTTCAATCGAGAGGAACTGTTTTTT.

A few counts support this clone. The chain has TRBV28 and TRBJ1-1; D not certain. With 2 bases removed from V and 7 bases from J, the gap between germline ends came to 8 bases. The CDR3 runs 12 residues. Germline CDR1 is MDHEN and CDR2 is SYDVKM. The DNA for the CDR3 is TGTGCCAGCAGTTTAGAATTTGGTGAAGCTTTCTTT. It yields the protein CASSLEFGEAFF. Full variable domain (outside the CDR3, taken from reference TRBV28 and TRBJ1-1): DVKVTQSSRYLVKRTGEKVFLECVQDMDHENMFWYRQDPGLGLRLIYFSYDVKMKEKGDIPEGYSVSREKKERFSLILESASTNQTSMYLCASSLEFGEAFFGQGTRLTVV.

This chain joins TRBV10-3 and TRBJ2-2; D is uncertain. The germline gives CDR1 ENHRY, CDR2 SYGVKD. The ends were cut back, 6 bases at V and 5 bases at J, with 10 bases in the middle. The CDR3 loop spans 13 amino acids. CDR3 protein: CAIRPQLTGELFF. CDR3 bases: TGTGCCATCAGGCCACAGTTAACCGGGGAGCTGTTTTTT.

The chain couples TRBV3-1 (or the pseudogene TRBV3-2) to TRBJ2-2; possibly TRBD1 or TRBD2 for D (6 bases each). There are 15 residues in the CDR3. The V and J ends lost 0 bases and 6 bases respectively, with 11 bases between them. The V gene's germline CDR1 is LGHDT and CDR2 YNNKEL (reference sequence). The CDR3 bases are TGTGCCAGCAGCCAAGATTTTAGGGGGGCCGGGGAGCTGTTTTTT. As protein: CASSQDFRGAGELFF.

V and J are TRBV29-1 and TRBJ1-1, with D perhaps TRBD1 (6 bases). Trimming left V 7 bases short and J 0 bases short, with 12 bases between. CDR3 length: 13 amino acids. Per the germline V gene, CDR1 is SQVTM and CDR2 is ANQGSEA. CDR3 loop: CSASYRVNTEAFF. CDR3 coding DNA: TGCAGCGCCTCCTACAGGGTGAACACTGAAGCTTTCTTT. Variable domain in full (rest from reference TRBV29-1 and TRBJ1-1): SAVISQKPSRDICQRGTSLTIQCQVDSQVTMMFWYRQQPGQSLTLIATANQGSEATYESGFVIDKFPISRPNLTFSTLTVSNMSPEDSSIYLCSASYRVNTEAFFGQGTRLTVV.

The J gene is TRBJ1-3, the V gene TRBV27, with a weak D call TRBD1 (6 bases). V lost 11 bases and J 1 base, leaving 24 bases between the germline ends. Per the germline V gene, CDR1 is MNHEY and CDR2 is SMNVEV (reference sequence). This CDR3 has 17 amino acids. In nucleotides, the CDR3 is TGTGCCCAAAATTCCCAACAGGGAGCCTTTTCTGGAAACACCATATATTTT. This sequence encodes CAQNSQQGAFSGNTIYF.